This T cell receptor (beta chain) stems from a study of blood T cell repertoires in COVID-19. Study context: Italy, Spain and the United States were the sources of the convalescent and acute COVID-19 samples. T cells, B-cell-depleted T cells, or PBMCs provided the cDNA or gDNA that served as material.

Germline CDR1 and CDR2: SGHVS and FQNEAQ. With V trimmed by 5 bases and J by 5 bases, 3 bases remained unmatched. The CDR3 loop spans 15 amino acids. Original processing methods: The assay estimated nucleated cells by amplifying reference gene primers. Repertoires were generated with immunoSEQ multiplex PCR, while TCRdb's copy carries only in-frame clones and drops some. The V and J calls and clone size come from that table; D and trimming were worked out from the DNA. The table has about 260,000 clones, roughly 87% seen once. This clonotype was sampled from a human donor in a cohort sampled during active COVID-19. The sample comprised peripheral blood. The chain employs TRBV7-8 and TRBJ2-7; 16 nucleotides align to TRBD2. The CDR3: CASSPGLAGGNEQYF. In nucleotides, the CDR3 is TGTGCCAGCAGCCCGGGACTAGCGGGGGGGAACGAGCAGTACTTC.